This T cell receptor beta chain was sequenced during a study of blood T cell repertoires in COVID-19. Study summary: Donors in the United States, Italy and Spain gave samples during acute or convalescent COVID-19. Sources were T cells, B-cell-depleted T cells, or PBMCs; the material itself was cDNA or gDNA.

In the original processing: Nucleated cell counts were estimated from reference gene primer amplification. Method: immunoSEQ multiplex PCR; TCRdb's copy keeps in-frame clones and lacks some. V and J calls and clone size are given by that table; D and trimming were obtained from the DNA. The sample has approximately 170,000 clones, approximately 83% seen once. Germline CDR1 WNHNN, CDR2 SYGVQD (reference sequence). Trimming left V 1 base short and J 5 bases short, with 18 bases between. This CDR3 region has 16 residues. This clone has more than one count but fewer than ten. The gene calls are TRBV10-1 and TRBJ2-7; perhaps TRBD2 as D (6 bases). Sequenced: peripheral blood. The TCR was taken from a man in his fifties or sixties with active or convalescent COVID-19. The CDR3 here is CASSEWGDPVVNEQYF. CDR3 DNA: TGCGCCAGCAGTGAGTGGGGGGATCCCGTCGTGAACGAGCAGTACTTC.